These 30 T cell receptor beta chains were all obtained from the same sample, sequenced in a study of blood T cell repertoires in COVID-19. Method: immunoSEQ multiplex PCR; TCRdb's copy keeps in-frame clones and lacks some. The table has approximately 160,000 clones, around four fifths seen once. Sequenced input: PBMCs or T cells enriched from blood (not recorded which). These receptors all stem from a man aged 45 to 65 who had recovered from COVID-19.

This clone appeared a few times. Here the CDR3 DNA reads TGCGCCAGCAGCTTGGGGCAGACTCTCTACGAGCAGTACTTC. It yields the protein CASSLGQTLYEQYF. The chain joins TRBV5-1 to TRBJ2-7; no clear D gene. The CDR3 runs to 14 residues. Trimming stripped 0 bases from V and 3 bases from J, with 10 bases between. Germline values: CDR1 SGHRS, CDR2 YFSETQ.

The chain employs TRBV7-3 and TRBJ2-1; 9 bases fit TRBD1. Trimming removed 4 bases from V and 6 bases from J; junction bases left unmatched: 10. CDR1 and CDR2 (germline): SGHTA, FQGTGA. This CDR3 spans 16 amino acids. The CDR3 spells CASSYPGQGIVNEQFF. In nucleotides, the CDR3 is TGTGCCAGCAGCTATCCGGGACAGGGAATAGTCAATGAGCAGTTCTTC.

This clone was counted only a few times. V is TRBV11-3 and J is TRBJ1-1; 7 bases fit TRBD1. This CDR3 has 15 amino acids. J lost 1 base, V lost 7 bases, and 9 bases had no gene match. Germline CDR1 SGHNT, CDR2 YENEEA. The CDR3 DNA reads TGTGCCAGCAAGGGGGCTCGAGGGGCGAACACTGAAGCTTTCTTT. This translates into CASKGARGANTEAFF.

CDR3 region: CSVEPGVGDTEAFF. The CDR3 DNA is TGCAGCGTTGAACCCGGGGTTGGGGACACTGAAGCTTTCTTT. The chain has TRBV29-1 and TRBJ1-1; D is ambiguous. V was pared by 2 bases and J by 3 bases, with 13 bases between. Germline V lookup: CDR1 SQVTM, CDR2 ANQGSEA. There are 14 residues in the CDR3.

V gene TRBV5-4 combines with J gene TRBJ2-7; 9 nucleotides line up with TRBD1. Per germline, CDR1 SGHNT and CDR2 YYREEE (reference sequence). This CDR3 contains 14 residues. The trim removed 4 bases at V and 1 base at J, leaving 3 bases unmatched. Here the CDR3 DNA reads TGTGCCAGCAGCCCCGGGACAGGGTCCTACGAGCAGTACTTC. Amino acid sequence: CASSPGTGSYEQYF. Combining the CDR3 with reference TRBV5-4 and TRBJ2-7 gives the whole variable domain ETGVTQSPTHLIKTRGQQVTLRCSSQSGHNTVSWYQQALGQGPQFIFQYYREEENGRGNFPPRFSGLQFPNYSSELNVNALELDDSALYLCASSPGTGSYEQYFGPGTRLTVT.

The rearrangement links TRBV9 to TRBJ2-7; tentative D call: TRBD1 (5 bases). Trimming cost V 1 base and J 5 bases, with 13 bases left between them. This CDR3 region has 14 residues. Per the germline V gene, CDR1 is SGDLS and CDR2 is YYNGEE. Written as DNA, the CDR3 is TGTGCCAGCAGCGTATCGGCAGGGAACCACGAGCAGTACTTC. It codes for CASSVSAGNHEQYF.

This chain uses TRBV11-2 with TRBJ2-3, with 8 positions matching TRBD2. The CDR3 has 15 amino acids. Looked up from germline, CDR1 is SGHAT and CDR2 is FQNNGV. Trimming at V came to 5 bases and at J to 4 bases, leaving 8 bases not matched to a gene. The CDR3 sequence: CASSRRGGRADTQYF. DNA for the CDR3: TGTGCCAGCAGCCGACGGGGGGGCCGGGCAGATACGCAGTATTTT. Based on the CDR3 plus reference TRBV11-2 and TRBJ2-3, the full variable domain is EAGVAQSPRYKIIEKRQSVAFWCNPISGHATLYWYQQILGQGPKLLIQFQNNGVVDDSQLPKDRFSAERLKGVDSTLKIQPAKLEDSAVYLCASSRRGGRADTQYFGPGTRLTVL.

This sequence joins TRBV5-1 and TRBJ2-7; weak D call: TRBD2 (5 bases). Trimming pared 2 bases from V and 6 bases from J, leaving 15 bases between. CDR1 is SGHRS and CDR2 is YFSETQ in the germline V gene. The CDR3 is 14 amino acids. The CDR3 coding sequence is TGCGCCAGCAGCTTAGTCCCCAGCCGGGGCGAGCAGTACTTC. It is translated as CASSLVPSRGEQYF.

This clone has just one count. This chain connects TRBV27 to TRBJ1-2; unclear D gene. V gave up 2 bases and J gave up 3 bases, with 10 bases separating them. There are 14 residues in the CDR3. Germline values: CDR1 MNHEY, CDR2 SMNVEV (reference sequence). The CDR3 sequence: CASSLGTDYYGYTF. The CDR3 DNA reads TGTGCCAGCAGTTTAGGAACGGACTACTATGGCTACACCTTC.

This chain connects TRBV4-2 to TRBJ2-7, with 8 bases aligning to TRBD1. With V trimmed by 0 bases and J by 6 bases, 7 bases remained unmatched. Per germline, CDR1 LGHNA and CDR2 YNFKEQ. The length of the CDR3 is 15 residues. The CDR3 here is CASSQDGWTGIEQYF. CDR3 nucleotide sequence: TGTGCCAGCAGCCAAGATGGGTGGACAGGGATCGAGCAGTACTTC.

The gene calls are TRBV4-2 and TRBJ1-5; D unresolved. The germline V and J ends were trimmed by 0 bases and 1 base, with 7 bases remaining between them. Germline CDR1 reads LGHNA; CDR2 reads YNFKEQ. The CDR3 runs 15 residues. The CDR3 DNA reads TGTGCCAGCAGCCAAGATATACAGAGCAATCAGCCCCAGCATTTT. It yields the protein CASSQDIQSNQPQHF.

This chain joins TRBV27 and TRBJ1-5, with D possibly being TRBD1 (5 bases). This CDR3 spans 15 amino acids. Germline assignment: CDR1 MNHEY and CDR2 SMNVEV (reference sequence). Trimming removed 3 bases from V and 3 bases from J, with 12 bases in between. The CDR3 loop is CASSFLDSSNQPQHF. In DNA, the CDR3 is TGTGCCAGCAGTTTTCTCGACAGCTCCAATCAGCCCCAGCATTTT.

This chain connects TRBV12-3 or TRBV12-4 to TRBJ2-1; 9 bases line up with TRBD1. CDR3 length: 11 amino acids. The V segment lost 4 bases and the J segment 12 bases; nucleotides outside the gene matches: 1. The CDR3 protein is CASSSDRGQFF. CDR3 nucleotide sequence: TGTGCCAGCAGTTCGGACAGGGGGCAGTTCTTC.

The V gene is TRBV5-1, the J gene TRBJ2-2; 9 bases map to TRBD1. CDR3 size: 15 residues. The V and J ends lost 4 bases and 3 bases, in that order; junction bases with no gene match: 4. The germline V gene encodes CDR1 SGHRS and CDR2 YFSETQ. CDR3 sequence: CASSLQGAYTGELFF. DNA for the CDR3: TGCGCCAGCAGCCTACAGGGGGCTTACACCGGGGAGCTGTTTTTT. Full variable domain (missing parts from reference TRBV5-1 and TRBJ2-2): KAGVTQTPRYLIKTRGQQVTLSCSPISGHRSVSWYQQTPGQGLQFLFEYFSETQRNKGNFPGRFSGRQFSNSRSEMNVSTLELGDSALYLCASSLQGAYTGELFFGEGSRLTVL.

CDR3 DNA: TGTGCCAGCAGCCCCACTTATGGCTACACCTTC. It is translated as CASSPTYGYTF. The genes are TRBV2 and TRBJ1-2; D is uncertain. Germline CDR1 is SNHLY and CDR2 is FYNNEI. Trimming shortened V by 6 bases and J by 5 bases, and 7 bases separated the two germline ends. The CDR3 covers 11 residues.

The chain uses TRBV7-2 and TRBJ2-3; TRBD2 agrees at 8 bases. CDR3 length: 15 residues. The germline CDR1 and CDR2 sequences are SGHTA and FQGNSA. After removal of 1 base from V and 6 bases from J, the junction contained 6 bases not matched to a gene. CDR3 DNA sequence: TGTGCCAGCAGCTTAGTTTCGGGGGGGCCGGATACGCAGTATTTT. This codes for CASSLVSGGPDTQYF.

The rearrangement joins TRBV3-1 (or the pseudogene TRBV3-2) to TRBJ2-7, with TRBD2 identical over 10 bases. CDR1 is LGHDT, CDR2 YNNKEL, per germline (reference sequence). CDR3 length equals 14 residues. Unmatched junction bases numbered 4, after V lost 4 bases and J lost 4 bases. The CDR3 region is CASSPGGLAYEQYF. The CDR3 nucleotides read TGTGCCAGCAGCCCGGGGGGACTAGCGTACGAGCAGTACTTC.

This chain joins TRBV3-1 (or the pseudogene TRBV3-2) and TRBJ1-1, with D perhaps matching TRBD1 (5 bases). CDR3 length: 15 amino acids. Germline CDR1 and CDR2: LGHDT and YNNKEL (reference sequence). V was cut by 1 base and J by 9 bases, with 18 bases left in between. CDR3 DNA sequence: TGTGCCAGCAGCCAAGTTCAGCGGGGGATGGGTCAAGCTTTCTTT. Translation gives CASSQVQRGMGQAFF.

The rearrangement uses TRBV10-1 and TRBJ2-2, with 7 bases identical to TRBD1. CDR1 and CDR2 from the germline V gene are WNHNN and SYGVQD (reference sequence). The CDR3 loop spans 13 amino acids. Trimming took 6 bases from V and 4 from J; bases not matched to a gene: 2. This CDR3 reads CASRDRTTGELFF. For the CDR3, the DNA is TGCGCCAGCAGGGACAGGACCACCGGGGAGCTGTTTTTT.

The V gene is TRBV14, the J gene TRBJ2-3; 9 bases are shared with TRBD2. The ends lost 1 base at V and 4 bases at J; junction bases unmatched: 9. In germline, CDR1 is SGHDN, CDR2 FVKESK. The CDR3 is made up of 17 amino acids. The CDR3: CASSQGLGAGGADTQYF. CDR3 sequence (DNA): TGTGCCAGCAGCCAAGGTCTAGGGGCGGGGGGGGCAGATACGCAGTATTTT.

This clone was counted only a few times. In DNA, the CDR3 is TGTGCCAGCAGTTCAGGGCTCTATGGCTACACCTTC. Protein: CASSSGLYGYTF. The rearrangement uses TRBV25-1 and TRBJ1-2; possibly TRBD1 for D (5 bases). CDR1 is MGHDK, CDR2 SYGVNS, per germline. The CDR3 has 12 amino acids. Trimming removed 5 bases from V and 4 bases from J, with 8 bases in between.

The chain has TRBV7-9 and TRBJ2-3, with 7 nucleotides matching TRBD2. The junction had 18 bases not matched to a gene; V was cut back by 7 bases and J by 8 bases. Germline CDR1 SEHNR, CDR2 FQNEAQ (reference sequence). The CDR3 spans 16 residues. The CDR3 DNA is TGTGCCAGCACCCCGCCTGGCGGGGGTCCCACGGGTACGCAGTATTTT. This encodes CASTPPGGGPTGTQYF.

The chain couples TRBV14 to TRBJ1-1; no clear D gene. This CDR3 has 15 residues. CDR1 SGHDN and CDR2 FVKESK come from the germline V gene. The V end was cut by 5 bases, the J end by 1 base, with 14 bases between. CDR3 in DNA: TGTGCCAGCAGCGCCCGACGCGGCTGGAACACTGAAGCTTTCTTT. Its translation is CASSARRGWNTEAFF. The variable domain in full, completed from reference TRBV14 and TRBJ1-1, reads EAGVTQFPSHSVIEKGQTVTLRCDPISGHDNLYWYRRVMGKEIKFLLHFVKESKQDESGMPNNRFLAERTGGTYSTLKVQPAELEDSGVYFCASSARRGWNTEAFFGQGTRLTVV.

The chain couples TRBV7-9 to TRBJ2-7; a weak D match, TRBD1 (5 bases). CDR1 and CDR2 (germline): SEHNR, FQNEAQ (reference sequence). Deletions cut 2 bases from V and 2 bases from J, with 10 bases between. The CDR3 is 14 amino acids. The CDR3 coding sequence is TGTGCCAGCAGCTTAAGTCAGGGCACCTACGAGCAGTACTTC. Amino acid sequence: CASSLSQGTYEQYF.

The V and J genes are TRBV11-2 and TRBJ1-1; 9 nucleotides line up with TRBD1. The CDR3 length is 16 residues. CDR1 and CDR2 from the germline V gene are SGHAT and FQNNGV. With 1 base clipped from V and 4 bases from J, the junction kept 7 bases outside the gene matches. CDR3 amino acids: CASSLGGTGMRTEAFF. The CDR3 DNA is TGTGCCAGCAGCTTAGGGGGGACAGGGATGCGCACTGAAGCTTTCTTT. The full variable domain, rest sourced from reference TRBV11-2 and TRBJ1-1, is EAGVAQSPRYKIIEKRQSVAFWCNPISGHATLYWYQQILGQGPKLLIQFQNNGVVDDSQLPKDRFSAERLKGVDSTLKIQPAKLEDSAVYLCASSLGGTGMRTEAFFGQGTRLTVV.

The rearrangement uses TRBV11-3 and TRBJ2-7; D perhaps matches TRBD1 (5 bases). Germline-derived CDR1 and CDR2 are SGHNT and YENEEA. V lost 2 bases and J lost 7, with 12 bases in between. CDR3 length: 13 amino acids. The CDR3 DNA follows: TGTGCCAGCAGCTTATCGGCAGGGTTGGAGCAGTACTTC. Amino acids: CASSLSAGLEQYF.

J is TRBJ2-2 and V is TRBV3-1 (or the pseudogene TRBV3-2); D possibly corresponds to TRBD2 (5 bases). This CDR3 has 14 residues. Germline CDR1 reads LGHDT; CDR2 reads YNNKEL (reference sequence). Trimming took 1 base from V and 7 from J, leaving 10 bases between them. Here the CDR3 DNA reads TGTGCCAGCAGCCAAGGTGTCGGGAACGGGGAGCTGTTTTTT. Residues: CASSQGVGNGELFF.

This clone was detected only once. The chain couples TRBV2 to TRBJ1-1; 7 bases align to TRBD1. This CDR3 contains 14 residues. Germline lookup yields CDR1 SNHLY and CDR2 FYNNEI. The V segment lost 5 bases and the J segment 11 bases; nucleotides outside the gene matches: 14. CDR3 residues: CASSPQGGIIMAFF. CDR3 nucleotide sequence: TGTGCCAGCAGTCCTCAGGGGGGTATAATCATGGCTTTCTTT.

The chain joins TRBV29-1 to TRBJ2-2; 7 nucleotides match TRBD1. The CDR3 has 15 residues. Germline CDR1 and CDR2: SQVTM and ANQGSEA. Trimming at V came to 6 bases and at J to 5 bases, leaving 12 bases not matched to a gene. CDR3 sequence: CSVASTGWITGELFF. The DNA of the CDR3 is TGCAGCGTGGCCTCGACAGGGTGGATAACCGGGGAGCTGTTTTTT.

The genes are TRBV7-9 and TRBJ2-1; 9 bases agree with TRBD2. The trim removed 2 bases at V and 7 bases at J, leaving 6 bases unmatched. The CDR3 has 15 residues. Germline V gene sequence: CDR1 SEHNR, CDR2 FQNEAQ (reference sequence). The CDR3 DNA reads TGTGCCAGCAGCTTACAAGCGGGGGGTCTAAATGAGCAGTTCTTC. Its translation: CASSLQAGGLNEQFF.